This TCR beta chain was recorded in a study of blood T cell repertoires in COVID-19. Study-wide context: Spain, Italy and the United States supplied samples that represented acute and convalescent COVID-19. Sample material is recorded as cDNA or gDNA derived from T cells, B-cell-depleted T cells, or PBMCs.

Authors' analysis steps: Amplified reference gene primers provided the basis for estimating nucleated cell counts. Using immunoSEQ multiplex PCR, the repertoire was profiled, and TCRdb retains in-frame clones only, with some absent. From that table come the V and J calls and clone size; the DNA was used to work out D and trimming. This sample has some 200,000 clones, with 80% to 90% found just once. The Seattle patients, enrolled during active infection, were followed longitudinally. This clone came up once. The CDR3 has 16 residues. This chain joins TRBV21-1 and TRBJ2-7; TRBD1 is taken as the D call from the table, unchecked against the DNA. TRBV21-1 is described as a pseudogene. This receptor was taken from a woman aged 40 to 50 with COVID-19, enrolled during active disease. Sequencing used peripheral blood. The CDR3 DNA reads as TGTGCCAGCAGCAAAGTCGGGGGACAGCATACTTACGAGCAGTACGTC. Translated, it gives CASSKVGGQHTYEQYV.